The 20 T cell receptor beta chains given below trace back to one sample, sequenced in a study of CD8 T cells in ankylosing spondylitis. TCRdb re-called the 5' RACE reads through MiXCR, storing one row per CDR3 protein. Here the sample spans a few hundred thousand distinct CDR3 sequences, about a sixth being singletons. The sequenced sample consisted of blood, either unsorted or a sorted T cell fraction (not recorded which). The receptor set was obtained from a male donor with ankylosing spondylitis or in good health (not recorded which).

The chain couples TRBV4-3 to TRBJ2-7; tentatively, D is TRBD2 (5 bases). The germline CDR1 and CDR2 sequences are LGHNA and YSLEER. V lost 4 bases, J lost 5 bases, and 12 bases lay in between. The CDR3 length is 13 residues. The CDR3 sequence: CASSLRRGDEQYF. DNA for the CDR3: TGCGCCAGCAGCCTTCGCCGGGGTGACGAGCAGTACTTC.

The gene calls are TRBV11-2 and TRBJ2-5; D not resolved. The germline CDR1 and CDR2 sequences are SGHAT and FQNNGV. V was pared by 0 bases and J by 1 base, with 6 bases between. The CDR3 is 14 residues long. CDR3 sequence reads: CASSLESPQETQYF. CDR3 nucleotides: TGTGCCAGCAGCTTAGAGTCACCCCAAGAGACCCAGTACTTC. The full variable domain, with the rest looked up from reference TRBV11-2 and TRBJ2-5, is EAGVAQSPRYKIIEKRQSVAFWCNPISGHATLYWYQQILGQGPKLLIQFQNNGVVDDSQLPKDRFSAERLKGVDSTLKIQPAKLEDSAVYLCASSLESPQETQYFGPGTRLLVL.

This clonotype was seen only a few times. The chain employs TRBV5-8 and TRBJ2-3, with 10 bases that match TRBD1. The CDR3 sequence is 15 residues long. J lost 4 bases, V lost 2 bases, and 4 bases had no gene match. Germline-derived CDR1 and CDR2 are SGHTS and YDEGEE. The CDR3 loop is CASSFGTGAADTQYF. The CDR3 DNA reads TGTGCCAGCAGCTTTGGGACAGGGGCCGCAGATACGCAGTATTTT.

V is TRBV6-1 and J is TRBJ2-1; possibly TRBD2 for D (5 bases). The V and J ends lost 5 bases and 10 bases respectively, with 15 bases between them. The CDR3 spans 13 residues. The germline V gene has CDR1 MNHNS and CDR2 SASEGT. The DNA for the CDR3 is TGTGCCAGCAGTCTAGGCTCGGAGGTCGAGCAGTTCTTC. It yields the protein CASSLGSEVEQFF.

This chain uses TRBV5-5 with TRBJ2-1, with unresolved D. Per germline, CDR1 SGHKS and CDR2 YYEKEE (reference sequence). CDR3 length: 15 amino acids. V lost 5 bases and J 0 bases, leaving 12 bases between the germline ends. The chain's CDR3 is CASSAGPSSYNEQFF. The CDR3, as DNA: TGTGCCAGCAGTGCCGGGCCTAGCTCCTACAATGAGCAGTTCTTC.

This clonotype appeared a few times. This rearrangement joins TRBV5-6 to TRBJ1-2; TRBD1 aligns across 11 bases. CDR1 and CDR2 (germline): SGHDT, YYEEEE. The junction had 7 bases not matched to a gene; V was cut back by 4 bases and J by 8 bases. The CDR3 runs to 14 residues. The DNA of the CDR3 is TGTGCCAGCAGCCCGGGACAGGGGGAGAGAGGCTACACCTTC. Its protein is CASSPGQGERGYTF.

This clonotype was counted at least ten times. The V call is TRBV5-1, the J call TRBJ2-7, with D uncertain. V lost 0 bases and J 2 bases, leaving 12 bases between the germline ends. This CDR3 has 15 amino acids. The V gene's germline CDR1 is SGHRS and CDR2 YFSETQ. CDR3 residues: CASSLDSAATYEQYF. CDR3 coding DNA: TGCGCCAGCAGCTTGGACTCCGCCGCAACCTACGAGCAGTACTTC.

This clonotype has a count of ten or more. The gene calls are TRBV6-5 and TRBJ2-3; weak D call: TRBD1 (6 bases). This CDR3 is 15 amino acids long. CDR1 and CDR2 from the germline V gene are MNHEY and SVGAGI. V shed 4 bases and J shed 4 bases, with 15 bases lying between them. The CDR3 sequence: CASSFIADRPDTQYF. DNA for the CDR3: TGTGCCAGCAGTTTCATCGCGGACAGACCAGATACGCAGTATTTT.

The chain couples TRBV6-5 to TRBJ1-3; D is unresolved. Trimming removed 0 bases from V and 2 bases from J, with 11 bases in between. This CDR3 comprises 16 residues. CDR1 is MNHEY and CDR2 is SVGAGI in the germline V gene. The CDR3 region is CASSYSNPGPGNTIYF. DNA of the CDR3: TGTGCCAGCAGTTACTCGAACCCAGGCCCTGGAAACACCATATATTTT.

This rearrangement joins TRBV5-6 to TRBJ2-3; tentatively, D is TRBD2 (6 bases). Trimming removed 0 bases from V and 0 bases from J, with 11 bases in between. Germline CDR1 is SGHDT and CDR2 is YYEEEE. The CDR3 consists of 16 residues. The CDR3 DNA sequence: TGTGCCAGCAGCTTGGGGCGGGATATTAGCACAGATACGCAGTATTTT. It yields the protein CASSLGRDISTDTQYF.

V gene TRBV20-1 combines with J gene TRBJ2-1, with TRBD2 identical over 8 bases. Trimming cost V 0 bases and J 1 base; bases outside gene matches: 5. The CDR3 is 16 amino acids. CDR1 is DFQATT, CDR2 SNEGSKA, per germline (reference sequence). Here the CDR3 DNA reads TGCAGTGCTAGAGATCCTAGCGGGCATTCCTACAATGAGCAGTTCTTC. It specifies CSARDPSGHSYNEQFF.

CDR3 loop: CASNGLAGPTDTQYF. CDR3 DNA sequence: TGTGCCAGCAATGGACTAGCGGGGCCCACAGATACGCAGTATTTT. The chain has TRBV11-2 and TRBJ2-3; 12 bases map to TRBD2. CDR1 is SGHAT, CDR2 FQNNGV, per germline. The V and J ends lost 7 bases and 2 bases, in that order; junction bases with no gene match: 4. The CDR3 consists of 15 residues.

This clonotype showed up just a few times. This sequence joins TRBV29-1 and TRBJ2-7, with D hard to call. Trimming took 1 base from V and 3 from J, leaving 10 bases between them. CDR1 SQVTM and CDR2 ANQGSEA come from the germline V gene. The CDR3 length is 13 residues. The chain's CDR3 is CSVEGVGIYEQYF. The CDR3 DNA reads TGCAGCGTTGAAGGGGTGGGGATCTACGAGCAGTACTTC.

The J gene is TRBJ2-5, the V gene TRBV7-2; D gene ambiguous. Trimming cost V 1 base and J 1 base, with 10 bases left between them. Germline V gene lookup returns CDR1 SGHTA and CDR2 FQGNSA. This CDR3 contains 15 residues. The CDR3 DNA follows: TGTGCCAGCAGCTTAGGAGTCTATTTCCAAGAGACCCAGTACTTC. It codes for CASSLGVYFQETQYF.

The J gene is TRBJ2-1, the V gene TRBV2; 12 bases are shared with TRBD1. V trimming: 4 bases; J trimming: 7 bases; junction bases outside the gene matches: 5. CDR1 is SNHLY and CDR2 is FYNNEI in the germline V gene. The CDR3 has 15 residues. This chain's CDR3 is CASSAGTGGFNEQFF. For the CDR3, the DNA is TGTGCCAGCAGTGCCGGGACAGGGGGCTTTAATGAGCAGTTCTTC.

This clonotype was recorded a few times. V and J are TRBV5-6 and TRBJ2-7; TRBD2 matches at 11 bases. In germline, CDR1 is SGHDT, CDR2 YYEEEE. The J segment lost 6 bases and the V segment lost 1 base, leaving 6 bases of the junction unmatched. This CDR3 contains 15 residues. The CDR3 nucleotides read TGTGCCAGCAGCTTGTATACTAGCGGGAGAGGCGAGCAGTACTTC. Protein: CASSLYTSGRGEQYF.

This clonotype was counted a few times. This chain joins TRBV10-3 and TRBJ2-7; maybe TRBD1 (5 bases). The V and J ends lost 0 bases and 0 bases respectively, with 6 bases between them. The CDR3 loop spans 14 amino acids. Germline CDR1 is ENHRY and CDR2 is SYGVKD. The CDR3 spells CAISESGDSYEQYF. For the CDR3, the DNA is TGTGCCATCAGTGAGTCAGGGGACTCCTACGAGCAGTACTTC.

This clonotype was found many times. The chain joins TRBV4-1 to TRBJ2-7; no definite D call. V was shortened by 4 bases and J by 6 bases, with 10 bases between the two germline ends. The CDR3 is 12 residues long. The germline CDR1 and CDR2 sequences are MGHRA and YSYEKL. CDR3: CASSPVMGEQYF. The CDR3, as DNA: TGCGCCAGCAGCCCAGTAATGGGCGAGCAGTACTTC.

This chain joins TRBV20-1 and TRBJ1-2, with 7 positions matching TRBD1. Germline values: CDR1 DFQATT, CDR2 SNEGSKA (reference sequence). This CDR3 contains 14 residues. With V trimmed by 0 bases and J by 2 bases, 3 bases remained unmatched. CDR3 coding DNA: TGCAGTGCTAGAGATCGGGGACAGAACTATGGCTACACCTTC. It translates to CSARDRGQNYGYTF.

V gene TRBV12-3 or TRBV12-4 combines with J gene TRBJ2-7, with a tentative D call TRBD2 (6 bases). The CDR3 totals 10 residues. Between the trimmed V and J ends, which lost 8 bases and 6 bases, there was a span of 8 bases. The CDR3 loop is CASAGGEQYF. The DNA of the CDR3 is TGTGCCAGCGCCGGGGGCGAGCAGTACTTC.